This T cell receptor beta chain is drawn from a study of T-cell reconstitution after alpha-beta-depleted transplantation in children. Unique molecular identifiers were incorporated when the TCRbeta library was constructed. TCRdb re-analysed the PCR reads in MiXCR, keeping a single row per CDR3 protein. This sample has some 520,000 distinct CDR3 sequences, with over 25% found just once. Losses at the gene ends were 0 bases for V and 0 bases for J; bases not matched to a gene: 4. The CDR3 is made up of 17 amino acids. Germline CDR1 is MNHEY and CDR2 is SVGAGI. This receptor was identified in a human donor who donated a stem cell graft to a child with aplastic anemia. The J gene is TRBJ2-3, the V gene TRBV6-5, with 9 bases fitting TRBD1. Sequences were derived from PBMCs from the stem cell graft donor, sampled from the stem cell graft. This CDR3 is CASSYSTGGESTDTQYF. CDR3 sequence (DNA): TGTGCCAGCAGTTACTCGACAGGGGGAGAAAGCACAGATACGCAGTATTTT.